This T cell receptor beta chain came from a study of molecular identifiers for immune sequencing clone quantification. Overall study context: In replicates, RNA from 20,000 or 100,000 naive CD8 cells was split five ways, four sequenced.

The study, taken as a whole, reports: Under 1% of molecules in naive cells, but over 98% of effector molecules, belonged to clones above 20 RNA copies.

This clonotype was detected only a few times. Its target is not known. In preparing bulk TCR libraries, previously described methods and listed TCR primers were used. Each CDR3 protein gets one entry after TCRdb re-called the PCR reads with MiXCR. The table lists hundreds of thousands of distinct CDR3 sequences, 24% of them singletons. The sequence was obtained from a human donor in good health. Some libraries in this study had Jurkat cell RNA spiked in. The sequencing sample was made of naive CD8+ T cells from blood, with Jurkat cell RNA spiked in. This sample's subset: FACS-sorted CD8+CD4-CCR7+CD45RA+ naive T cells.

The CDR3 is CASSFQGLSYEQYF. The CDR3 region has the DNA TGTGCCAGCAGCTTCCAGGGACTCTCCTACGAGCAGTACTTC. The chain has TRBV7-2 and TRBJ2-7; D perhaps matches TRBD2 (6 bases). The CDR3 extends over 14 amino acids. V shed 3 bases and J shed 0 bases, with 9 bases lying between them. Germline V gives CDR1 SGHTA, CDR2 FQGNSA.